What follows are 11 T cell receptor beta chains derived from one specimen sequenced in a study of Ad26.COV2.S vaccination and SARS-CoV-2 variants. Sequenced by immunoSEQ multiplex PCR; TCRdb stores in-frame clones only, minus some. This table holds approximately 420,000 clones, approximately 86% found once. The treatment is: around 19 received Ad26.COV2.S at low or high dose, single or two shots; several received placebo; per-sample allocation not given. The investigators took samples on day 63 after the first vaccine or placebo injection. The sample here was peripheral blood, taken in a trial of Ad26.COV2.S vaccine versus placebo. The receptors come from a person aged 18-60 years who received the Ad26.COV2.S COVID-19 vaccine or a placebo.

This chain links TRBV2 with TRBJ2-5, with TRBD1 matching over 8 bases. Per the germline V gene, CDR1 is SNHLY and CDR2 is FYNNEI. This CDR3 comprises 13 residues. V trimming: 6 bases; J trimming: 4 bases; junction bases outside the gene matches: 4. The CDR3 DNA sequence: TGTGCCAGCAGATCAGGGGGCGCAGAGACCCAGTACTTC. Residues: CASRSGGAETQYF.

V usage is TRBV6-1 and J usage is TRBJ2-5; 13 bases agree with TRBD2. V dropped 1 base and J dropped 14; count of bases not matched to a gene: 13. The CDR3 is made up of 16 amino acids. CDR1 is MNHNS and CDR2 is SASEGT in the germline V gene. Written as DNA, the CDR3 is TGTGCCAGCAGTGAAGGTGGGACTAGCGGGGTATCGCCGAGTTACTTC. Amino acids: CASSEGGTSGVSPSYF.

Only one count was recorded for this clone. The chain has TRBV11-2 and TRBJ2-7; D possibly matches TRBD1 or TRBD2 (6 bases each). This CDR3 is built from 16 residues. Germline loops: CDR1 SGHAT, CDR2 FQNNGV. Trimming removed 1 base from V and 3 bases from J, with 16 bases in between. The CDR3 is CASSLVDMGGGYEQYF. The CDR3 coding sequence is TGTGCCAGCAGCTTAGTTGATATGGGGGGCGGCTACGAGCAGTACTTC.

The J gene is TRBJ1-2, the V gene TRBV6-6; weak D call: TRBD1 (6 bases). The CDR3 length is 13 residues. The V end was cut by 2 bases, the J end by 4 bases, with 8 bases between. Germline values: CDR1 MNHNY, CDR2 SVGAGI (reference sequence). CDR3 loop: CASSYEGGYGYTF. Here the CDR3 DNA reads TGTGCCAGCAGTTACGAAGGGGGCTATGGCTACACCTTC.

Regarding this clone: Additional DNA sequences in this sample encode the identical CDR3. The J gene is TRBJ2-7, the V gene TRBV12-3 or TRBV12-4; 10 bases match TRBD1. The CDR3 totals 12 residues. V lost 5 bases and J lost 10; bases outside the gene matches: 5. In nucleotides, the CDR3 is TGTGCCAGCAGTCCCGGGACAGGGGAACAGTACTTC. The encoded protein is CASSPGTGEQYF.

The chain links TRBV7-2 to TRBJ2-5; D is undetermined. CDR1 SGHTA and CDR2 FQGNSA come from the germline V gene. The ends were cut back, 3 bases at V and 1 base at J, with 15 bases in the middle. This CDR3 spans 16 amino acids. CDR3 bases: TGTGCCAGCAGCTTCTCAAAGCGACCGATCCAAGAGACCCAGTACTTC. Its translation is CASSFSKRPIQETQYF.

This chain links TRBV7-2 with TRBJ1-5; D gene uncertain. The CDR3 is made up of 14 amino acids. In germline, CDR1 is SGHTA, CDR2 FQGNSA. Between the trimmed V and J ends, which lost 5 bases and 6 bases, there was a span of 14 bases. The chain's CDR3 is CASSTPMARQPQHF. The CDR3 DNA follows: TGTGCCAGCAGCACCCCAATGGCCCGTCAGCCCCAGCATTTT.

The chain recombines TRBV7-2 with TRBJ2-3; 14 bases line up with TRBD2. Trimming at V came to 4 bases and at J to 5 bases, leaving 5 bases not matched to a gene. The CDR3 has 16 amino acids. Per germline, CDR1 SGHTA and CDR2 FQGNSA. The CDR3 DNA sequence: TGTGCCAGCAGCTCGACTAGCGGGGGGGCGGTAGATACGCAGTATTTT. It translates to CASSSTSGGAVDTQYF.

In DNA form, the CDR3 reads TGTGCCAGCAGCTTGGCAGCCGGACTAGCTAGTCACGCAGATACGCAGTATTTT. This translates into CASSLAAGLASHADTQYF. The V and J genes are TRBV5-5 and TRBJ2-3, with 8 bases fitting TRBD2. Unmatched junction bases numbered 13, after V lost 0 bases and J lost 4 bases. Germline lookup yields CDR1 SGHKS and CDR2 YYEKEE (reference sequence). This CDR3 is built from 18 residues.

This chain uses TRBV27 with TRBJ1-2; the D gene is possibly TRBD1 (5 bases). Trimming shortened V by 5 bases and J by 4 bases, and 14 bases separated the two germline ends. Looked up from germline, CDR1 is MNHEY and CDR2 is SMNVEV (reference sequence). This CDR3 has 14 residues. The CDR3 DNA sequence: TGTGCCAGCAGTGTGACAGCCGGCGGCTATGGCTACACCTTC. Its translation: CASSVTAGGYGYTF.

This clone was seen just once. The chain employs TRBV3-1 (or the pseudogene TRBV3-2) and TRBJ2-2; no clear D gene. V dropped 1 base and J dropped 4 bases, with 7 bases sitting between them. Germline CDR1 reads LGHDT; CDR2 reads YNNKEL (reference sequence). The CDR3 sequence is 14 residues long. The CDR3 region has the DNA TGTGCCAGCAGCCAAGTACAAAGCACCGGGGAGCTGTTTTTT. The encoded protein is CASSQVQSTGELFF.